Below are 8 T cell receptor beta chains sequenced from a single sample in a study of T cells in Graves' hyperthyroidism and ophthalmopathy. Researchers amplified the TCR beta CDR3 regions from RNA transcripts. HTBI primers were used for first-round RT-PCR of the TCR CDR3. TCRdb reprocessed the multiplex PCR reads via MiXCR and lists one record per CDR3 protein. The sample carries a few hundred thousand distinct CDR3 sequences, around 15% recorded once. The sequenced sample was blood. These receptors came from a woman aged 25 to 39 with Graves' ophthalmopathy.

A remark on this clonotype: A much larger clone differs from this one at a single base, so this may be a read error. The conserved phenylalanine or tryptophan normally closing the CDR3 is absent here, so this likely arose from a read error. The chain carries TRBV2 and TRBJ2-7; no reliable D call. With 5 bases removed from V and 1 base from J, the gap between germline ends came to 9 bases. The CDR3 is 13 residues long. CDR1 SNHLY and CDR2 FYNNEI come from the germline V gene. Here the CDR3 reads CASSQDGSYEQYL. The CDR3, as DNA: TGTGCCAGCAGTCAGGACGGGTCCTACGAGCAGTACCTC.

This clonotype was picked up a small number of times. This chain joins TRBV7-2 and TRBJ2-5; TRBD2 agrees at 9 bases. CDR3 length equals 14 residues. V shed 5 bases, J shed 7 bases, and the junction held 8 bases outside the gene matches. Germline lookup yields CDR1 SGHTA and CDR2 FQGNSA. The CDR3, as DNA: TGTGCCAGCAGCGTGGGACTAGCCGGAGGGACCCAGTACTTC. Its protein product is CASSVGLAGGTQYF.

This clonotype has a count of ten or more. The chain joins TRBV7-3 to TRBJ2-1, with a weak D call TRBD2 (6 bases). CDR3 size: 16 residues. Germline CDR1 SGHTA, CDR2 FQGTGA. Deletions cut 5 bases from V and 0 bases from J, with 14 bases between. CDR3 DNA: TGTGCCAGCAGCCGGACCGGGACTGACTCCTACAATGAGCAGTTCTTC. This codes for CASSRTGTDSYNEQFF.

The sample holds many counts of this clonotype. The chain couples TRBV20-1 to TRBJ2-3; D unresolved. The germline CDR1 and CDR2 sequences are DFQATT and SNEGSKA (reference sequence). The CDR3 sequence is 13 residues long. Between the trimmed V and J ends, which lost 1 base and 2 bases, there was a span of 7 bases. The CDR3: CSARGQHTDTQYF. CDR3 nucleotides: TGCAGTGCTAGAGGGCAGCACACAGATACGCAGTATTTT.

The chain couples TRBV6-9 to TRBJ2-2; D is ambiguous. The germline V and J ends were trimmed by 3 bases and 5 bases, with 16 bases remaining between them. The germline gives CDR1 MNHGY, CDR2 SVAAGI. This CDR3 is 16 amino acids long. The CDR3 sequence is CASSYRITFGTGELFF. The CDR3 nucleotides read TGTGCCAGCAGTTACCGCATTACTTTTGGTACCGGGGAGCTGTTTTTT.

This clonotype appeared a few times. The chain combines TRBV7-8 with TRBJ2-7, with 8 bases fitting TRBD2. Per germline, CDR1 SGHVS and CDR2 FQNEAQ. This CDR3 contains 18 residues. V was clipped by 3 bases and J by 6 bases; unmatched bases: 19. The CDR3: CASSLGLGQSGTLREQYF. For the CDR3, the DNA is TGTGCCAGCAGCTTGGGACTAGGTCAGTCTGGGACTCTTCGCGAGCAGTACTTC.

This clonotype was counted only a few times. The CDR3 bases are TGCGCCAGCAGCTTGCAGACCCCTTACAATGAGCAGTTCTTC. Translating it yields CASSLQTPYNEQFF. The chain links TRBV5-1 to TRBJ2-1, with D unresolved. This CDR3 has 14 amino acids. With 1 base removed from V and 4 bases from J, the gap between germline ends came to 9 bases. The V gene's germline CDR1 is SGHRS and CDR2 YFSETQ.

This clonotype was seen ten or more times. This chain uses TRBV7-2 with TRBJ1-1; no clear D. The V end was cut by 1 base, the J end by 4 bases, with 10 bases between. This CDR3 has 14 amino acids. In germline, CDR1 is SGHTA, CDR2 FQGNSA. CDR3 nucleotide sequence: TGTGCCAGCAGCTTAGAATGGGTCGGCACTGAAGCTTTCTTT. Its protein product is CASSLEWVGTEAFF.